There are a few counts of the clone carrying this T cell receptor (beta chain). The entry originates in a study of T-cell reconstitution after alpha-beta-depleted transplantation in children. CDR1 SGHTA and CDR2 FQGNSA come from the germline V gene. Trimming took off 2 bases at V and 7 bases at J, with 8 bases between the two ends. This CDR3 is 12 amino acids long. As it was prepared, the TCRbeta library received unique molecular identifiers. Via MiXCR, TCRdb re-called the PCR reads, giving one row per CDR3 protein. The table includes about 360,000 distinct CDR3 sequences, about an eighth detected once.

The sequenced sample was PBMCs, obtained from the stem cell graft. The sequence was obtained from a human donor who donated a stem cell graft to a child with Fanconi anemia. The chain couples TRBV7-2 to TRBJ2-5; D is uncertain. Here the CDR3 reads CASSLSVGTQYF. CDR3 sequence (DNA): TGTGCCAGCAGCTTATCGGTTGGGACCCAGTACTTC.